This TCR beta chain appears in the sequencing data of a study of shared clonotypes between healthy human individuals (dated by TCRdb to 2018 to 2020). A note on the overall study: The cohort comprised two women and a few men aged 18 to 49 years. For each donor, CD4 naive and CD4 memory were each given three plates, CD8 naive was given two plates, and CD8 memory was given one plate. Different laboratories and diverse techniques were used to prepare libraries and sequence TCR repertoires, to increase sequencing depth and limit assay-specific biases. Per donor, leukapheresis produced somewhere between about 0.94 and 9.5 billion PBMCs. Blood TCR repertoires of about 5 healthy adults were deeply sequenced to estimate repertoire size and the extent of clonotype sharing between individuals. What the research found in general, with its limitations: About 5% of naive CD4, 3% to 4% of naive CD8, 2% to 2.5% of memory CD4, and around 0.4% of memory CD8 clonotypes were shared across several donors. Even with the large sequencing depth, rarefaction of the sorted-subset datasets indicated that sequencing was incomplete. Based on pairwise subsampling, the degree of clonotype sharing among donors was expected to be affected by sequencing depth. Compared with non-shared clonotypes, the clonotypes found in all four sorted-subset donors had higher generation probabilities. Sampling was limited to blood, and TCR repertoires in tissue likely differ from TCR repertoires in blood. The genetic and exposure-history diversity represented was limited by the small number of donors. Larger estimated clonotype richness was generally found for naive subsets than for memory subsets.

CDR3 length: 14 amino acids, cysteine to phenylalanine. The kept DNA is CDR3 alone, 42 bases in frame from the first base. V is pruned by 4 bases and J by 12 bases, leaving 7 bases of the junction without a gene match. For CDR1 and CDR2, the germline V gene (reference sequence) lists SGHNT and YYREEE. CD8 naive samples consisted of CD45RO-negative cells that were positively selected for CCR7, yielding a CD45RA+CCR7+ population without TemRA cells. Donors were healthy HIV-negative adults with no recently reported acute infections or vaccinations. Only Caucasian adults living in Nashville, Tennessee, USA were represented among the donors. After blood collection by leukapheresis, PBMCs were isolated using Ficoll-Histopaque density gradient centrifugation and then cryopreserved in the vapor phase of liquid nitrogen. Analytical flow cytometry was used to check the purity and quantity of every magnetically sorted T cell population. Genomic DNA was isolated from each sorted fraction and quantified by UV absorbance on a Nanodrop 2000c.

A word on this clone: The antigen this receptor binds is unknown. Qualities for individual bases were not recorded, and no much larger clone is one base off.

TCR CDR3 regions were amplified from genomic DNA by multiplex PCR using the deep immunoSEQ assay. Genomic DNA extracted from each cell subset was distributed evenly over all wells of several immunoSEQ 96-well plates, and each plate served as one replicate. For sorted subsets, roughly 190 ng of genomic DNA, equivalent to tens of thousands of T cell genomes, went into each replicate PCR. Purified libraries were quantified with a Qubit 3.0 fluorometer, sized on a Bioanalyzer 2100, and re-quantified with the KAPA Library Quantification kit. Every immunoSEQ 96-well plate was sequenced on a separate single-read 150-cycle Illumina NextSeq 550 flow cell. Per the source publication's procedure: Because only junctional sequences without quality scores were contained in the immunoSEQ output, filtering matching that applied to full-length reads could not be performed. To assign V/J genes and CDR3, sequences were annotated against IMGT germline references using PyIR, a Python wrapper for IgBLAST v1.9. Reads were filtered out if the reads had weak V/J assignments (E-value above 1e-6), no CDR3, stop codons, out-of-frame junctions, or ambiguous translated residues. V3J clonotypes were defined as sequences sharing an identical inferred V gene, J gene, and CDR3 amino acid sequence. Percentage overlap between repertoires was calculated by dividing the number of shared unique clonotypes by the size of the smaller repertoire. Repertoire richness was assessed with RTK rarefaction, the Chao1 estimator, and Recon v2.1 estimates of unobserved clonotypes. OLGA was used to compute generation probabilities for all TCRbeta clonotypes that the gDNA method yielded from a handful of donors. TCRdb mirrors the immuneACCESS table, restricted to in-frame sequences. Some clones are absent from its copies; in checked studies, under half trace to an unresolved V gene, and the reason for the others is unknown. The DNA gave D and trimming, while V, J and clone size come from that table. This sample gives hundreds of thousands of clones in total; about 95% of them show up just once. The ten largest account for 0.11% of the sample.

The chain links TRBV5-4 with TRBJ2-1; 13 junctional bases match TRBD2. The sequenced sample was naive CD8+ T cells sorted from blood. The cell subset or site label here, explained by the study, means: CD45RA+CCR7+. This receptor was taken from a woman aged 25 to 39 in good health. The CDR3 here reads CASSTGLAGVGQFF. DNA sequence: TGTGCCAGCAGCACCGGACTAGCGGGAGTTGGGCAGTTCTTC. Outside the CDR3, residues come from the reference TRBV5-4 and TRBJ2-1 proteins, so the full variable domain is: ETGVTQSPTHLIKTRGQQVTLRCSSQSGHNTVSWYQQALGQGPQFIFQYYREEENGRGNFPPRFSGLQFPNYSSELNVNALELDDSALYLCASSTGLAGVGQFFGPGTRLTVL.